The 10 T cell receptor beta chains reported below all come from one sample, sequenced in a study of T cells in Graves' hyperthyroidism and ophthalmopathy. There were TCR beta CDR3 regions amplified from RNA transcripts. The HTBI primer set drove a first-round RT-PCR of the TCR CDR3. Each CDR3 protein is one row after TCRdb ran MiXCR on the multiplex PCR reads. The top ten hold roughly 33% of the sample, which has 300,000 to 500,000 distinct CDR3 sequences, more than 12% seen once. The source material was blood. Receptors were obtained from a woman aged 25 to 39 with Graves' hyperthyroidism.

This clonotype was seen repeatedly, ten times or more. The J gene is TRBJ2-4, the V gene TRBV3-1; TRBD2 matches at 8 bases. CDR1 LGHDT and CDR2 YNNKEL come from the germline V gene (reference sequence). The CDR3 totals 14 residues. V dropped 6 bases and J dropped 3; count of bases not matched to a gene: 4. CDR3 DNA sequence: TGTGCCAGCAGTAGCCGGGAGGGCAAAAACATTCAGTACTTC. Translated, it gives CASSSREGKNIQYF.

This clonotype was observed at least ten times. The chain has TRBV2 and TRBJ2-3, with D tentatively TRBD2 (6 bases). Germline CDR1 is SNHLY and CDR2 is FYNNEI. CDR3 length equals 14 residues. V lost 6 bases and J 0 bases, leaving 10 bases between the germline ends. The CDR3 sequence is CASRVSGSTDTQYF. CDR3 sequence (DNA): TGTGCCAGCAGGGTTAGCGGAAGCACAGATACGCAGTATTTT.

This clonotype was observed a few times. The chain employs TRBV9 and TRBJ1-2; D not certain. Trimming shortened V by 4 bases and J by 3 bases, and 13 bases separated the two germline ends. The V gene's germline CDR1 is SGDLS and CDR2 YYNGEE. This CDR3 region has 14 residues. The CDR3 bases are TGTGCCAGCAGCCCCTCGGGGATCTACTATGGCTACACCTTC. Amino acids: CASSPSGIYYGYTF.

This clonotype was picked up many times. The V and J genes are TRBV3-1 and TRBJ1-1, with TRBD1 matching over 7 bases. V gave up 2 bases and J gave up 3 bases; unmatched junction bases: 6. CDR1 is LGHDT and CDR2 is YNNKEL in the germline V gene (reference sequence). This CDR3 has 15 residues. The CDR3 protein is CASSQPQGLDTEAFF. As DNA, the CDR3 is TGTGCCAGCAGCCAACCACAGGGGTTGGACACTGAAGCTTTCTTT. Full variable domain (rest looked up from reference TRBV3-1 and TRBJ1-1): DTAVSQTPKYLVTQMGNDKSIKCEQNLGHDTMYWYKQDSKKFLKIMFSYNNKELIINETVPNRFSPKSPDKAHLNLHINSLELGDSAVYFCASSQPQGLDTEAFFGQGTRLTVV.

This clonotype came up a few times. This chain uses TRBV30 with TRBJ2-3; 11 positions match TRBD2. Germline CDR1 is GTSNPN and CDR2 is SVGIG (reference sequence). The CDR3 runs to 20 residues. V lost 2 bases, J lost 2 bases, and 18 bases stayed unmatched. The CDR3 DNA follows: TGTGCCTGGAGTACCTACCGGGGTAGCGGGAGGGCGGATCACACAGATACGCAGTATTTT. The encoded protein is CAWSTYRGSGRADHTDTQYF.

This chain connects TRBV5-8 to TRBJ1-5; TRBD1 aligns across 9 bases. The CDR3 has 16 residues. Germline V gives CDR1 SGHTS, CDR2 YDEGEE. Unmatched junction bases numbered 7, after V lost 6 bases and J lost 0 bases. The CDR3 reads CASTHGQGNSNQPQHF. CDR3 DNA: TGTGCCAGCACCCATGGACAGGGGAATAGCAATCAGCCCCAGCATTTT.

This clonotype was found many times. In DNA, the CDR3 is TGTGCCAGCAGTTTATTCGGCGGGAGCTCCTACAATGAGCAGTTCTTC. Its protein product is CASSLFGGSSYNEQFF. The genes are TRBV28 and TRBJ2-1, with 7 nucleotides matching TRBD2. The V gene's germline CDR1 is MDHEN and CDR2 SYDVKM. After removal of 1 base from V and 0 bases from J, the junction contained 3 bases not matched to a gene. The CDR3 consists of 16 residues.

This clonotype appeared many times. CDR3 in amino acids: CASSCYPGLASNYNEQFF. CDR3 nucleotide sequence: TGTGCCAGCAGCTGTTACCCGGGACTAGCGAGCAACTACAATGAGCAGTTCTTC. This chain uses TRBV7-3 with TRBJ2-1, with 10 bases identical to TRBD2. This CDR3 spans 18 amino acids. Trimming at V came to 4 bases and at J to 3 bases, leaving 12 bases not matched to a gene. Germline V gene data show CDR1 as SGHTA and CDR2 as FQGTGA.

J is TRBJ1-1 and V is TRBV20-1; D gene ambiguous. V shed 1 base and J shed 0 bases, with 6 bases lying between them. CDR3 length: 13 amino acids. The germline V gene encodes CDR1 DFQATT and CDR2 SNEGSKA (reference sequence). In nucleotides, the CDR3 is TGCAGTGCTAGAGTACAGATGAACACTGAAGCTTTCTTT. This gives the protein CSARVQMNTEAFF.

This clonotype was recorded many times. This chain uses TRBV7-2 with TRBJ2-1; possible D gene TRBD2, 6 bases. V was clipped by 1 base and J by 4 bases, with 20 bases between them. The CDR3 spans 18 residues. CDR1 and CDR2 (germline): SGHTA, FQGNSA. The DNA for the CDR3 is TGTGCCAGCAGCTTAGGACTAGGCGAGATGTTTATATACAATGAGCAGTTCTTC. The encoded protein is CASSLGLGEMFIYNEQFF. The full variable domain, in which reference TRBV7-2 and TRBJ2-1 provide the parts outside the CDR3, is GAGVSQSPSNKVTEKGKDVELRCDPISGHTALYWYRQSLGQGLEFLIYFQGNSAPDKSGLPSDRFSAERTGGSVSTLTIQRTQQEDSAVYLCASSLGLGEMFIYNEQFFGPGTRLTVL.